The 20 T cell receptor beta chains in this list originate from one sample, sequenced in a study of shared clonotypes between healthy human individuals. Sequenced by immunoSEQ multiplex PCR; TCRdb stores in-frame clones only, minus some. The sample has about 700,000 clones; approximately 90% are singletons. Naive-designated CD8 cells lacked CD45RO, were positively enriched for CCR7, and omitted terminally differentiated effector memory CD45RA+ cells. Sequencing was carried out using naive CD8+ T cells sorted from blood. These receptor sequences come from a man aged 30 to 45 in good health.

This clone was counted between two and nine times. The chain employs TRBV2 and TRBJ1-2; no reliable D call. V was shortened by 8 bases and J by 8 bases, with 18 bases between the two germline ends. This CDR3 comprises 13 residues. CDR1 and CDR2 (germline): SNHLY, FYNNEI. The CDR3 DNA is TGTGCCAGCCTTGCCCCGAAGGGTTGGGGCTACACCTTC. Amino acid sequence: CASLAPKGWGYTF.

This chain connects TRBV27 to TRBJ2-3; D remains ambiguous. V lost 2 bases to trimming and J lost 2 bases, with 8 bases between them. The CDR3 runs 14 residues. Germline V gene lookup returns CDR1 MNHEY and CDR2 SMNVEV (reference sequence). Here the CDR3 reads CASSLVGSTDTQYF. The CDR3 DNA reads as TGTGCCAGCAGTTTAGTGGGGTCCACAGATACGCAGTATTTT.

The chain couples TRBV28 to TRBJ2-3, with D perhaps matching TRBD1 or TRBD2 (5 bases each). This CDR3 has 15 amino acids. From germline, CDR1 is MDHEN and CDR2 SYDVKM. The V gene lost 1 base and the J gene lost 5 bases, with 13 bases spanning the gap. CDR3 nucleotide sequence: TGTGCCAGCAGTTTATTGGGAGAGAGGGGAGATACGCAGTATTTT. It is translated as CASSLLGERGDTQYF.

The DNA of the CDR3 is TGTGCCAGCAGCTTAGTGGAGCAGTTCTTC. This codes for CASSLVEQFF. The rearrangement joins TRBV7-9 to TRBJ2-1, with D unclear. The germline V gene has CDR1 SEHNR and CDR2 FQNEAQ (reference sequence). The CDR3 runs to 10 residues. V was cut by 1 base and J by 10 bases, with 2 bases left in between.

The chain joins TRBV7-9 to TRBJ2-7, with 9 nucleotides matching TRBD1. The V gene's germline CDR1 is SEHNR and CDR2 FQNEAQ (reference sequence). V lost 6 bases and J lost 2; bases outside the gene matches: 11. The CDR3 length is 16 residues. CDR3 amino acids: CASSYKPGQGPYEQYF. CDR3 DNA: TGTGCCAGCAGTTATAAACCGGGACAGGGACCCTACGAGCAGTACTTC.

The V and J genes are TRBV27 and TRBJ2-7; TRBD1 might be the D (6 bases). Germline CDR1 and CDR2: MNHEY and SMNVEV (reference sequence). This CDR3 has 14 amino acids. V was pared by 8 bases and J by 0 bases, with 14 bases between. CDR3 DNA: TGTGCCAGCCGAGGAGGACAGAGCTCCTACGAGCAGTACTTC. Translated: CASRGGQSSYEQYF.

This clone was detected once. The chain employs TRBV5-1 and TRBJ1-1, with D perhaps matching TRBD1 (6 bases). The CDR3 consists of 14 residues. V was trimmed by 4 bases and J by 1 base, leaving 11 bases between them. Germline CDR1 SGHRS, CDR2 YFSETQ. The CDR3 sequence: CASSPGDTNTEAFF. In DNA form, the CDR3 reads TGCGCCAGCAGCCCGGGGGACACGAACACTGAAGCTTTCTTT.

This chain links TRBV27 with TRBJ2-7; perhaps TRBD2 as D (5 bases). The CDR3 has 15 residues. Trimming shortened V by 8 bases and J by 0 bases, and 17 bases separated the two germline ends. CDR1 and CDR2 from the germline V gene are MNHEY and SMNVEV (reference sequence). The CDR3 nucleotides read TGTGCCAGCGGGGTCGTCTCGGGATTCTCCTACGAGCAGTACTTC. It specifies CASGVVSGFSYEQYF.

In regard to this clone: Other DNA sequences in the same sample also yield this CDR3. The chain joins TRBV7-9 to TRBJ2-7; no clear D. The V gene lost 1 base and the J gene lost 3 bases, with 4 bases spanning the gap. Germline V gene lookup returns CDR1 SEHNR and CDR2 FQNEAQ (reference sequence). The CDR3 covers 12 residues. The CDR3 nucleotides are TGTGCCAGCAGCTTAGTGGTCTACGAGCAGTACTTC. Protein sequence: CASSLVVYEQYF.

The rearrangement joins TRBV2 to TRBJ1-1, with 7 bases aligning to TRBD1. The CDR3 extends over 15 amino acids. The V segment lost 2 bases and the J segment 1 base; nucleotides outside the gene matches: 4. Looked up from germline, CDR1 is SNHLY and CDR2 is FYNNEI. CDR3 bases: TGTGCCAGCAGTGAACTTGGGGACAGGAACACTGAAGCTTTCTTT. Translation: CASSELGDRNTEAFF.

This clone was recorded only once. In the same sample, other DNA sequences code for this CDR3. The chain recombines TRBV4-1 with TRBJ2-1, with a tentative D call TRBD2 (5 bases). This CDR3 comprises 14 residues. Trimming shortened V by 4 bases and J by 2 bases, and 9 bases separated the two germline ends. Germline lookup yields CDR1 MGHRA and CDR2 YSYEKL. The CDR3 DNA follows: TGCGCCAGCAGCCGGGAGACTACCTACAATGAGCAGTTCTTC. Translating it yields CASSRETTYNEQFF.

The chain joins TRBV2 to TRBJ2-3; a possible D gene is TRBD1 (7 bases). Germline V CDR1 and CDR2: SNHLY, FYNNEI. There are 15 residues in the CDR3. Trimming pared 6 bases from V and 3 bases from J, leaving 16 bases between. The CDR3 bases are TGTGCCAGCAGAGGAGGAGGGGGCGAGACAGATACGCAGTATTTT. Translated, it gives CASRGGGGETDTQYF.

The J gene is TRBJ1-4, the V gene TRBV5-4, with TRBD1 identical over 7 bases. The CDR3 totals 14 residues. Germline CDR1 and CDR2: SGHNT and YYREEE (reference sequence). V trimming: 3 bases; J trimming: 7 bases; junction bases outside the gene matches: 6. The CDR3 DNA follows: TGTGCCAGCAGCTCCGGGACAGTCGGTGAAAAACTGTTTTTT. Translation gives CASSSGTVGEKLFF. The whole variable domain, filled in from reference TRBV5-4 and TRBJ1-4, reads ETGVTQSPTHLIKTRGQQVTLRCSSQSGHNTVSWYQQALGQGPQFIFQYYREEENGRGNFPPRFSGLQFPNYSSELNVNALELDDSALYLCASSSGTVGEKLFFGSGTQLSVL.

The V gene is TRBV7-9, the J gene TRBJ2-7, with D perhaps matching TRBD2 (6 bases). CDR3 length: 16 residues. The V gene's germline CDR1 is SEHNR and CDR2 FQNEAQ (reference sequence). V was pared by 3 bases and J by 0 bases, with 15 bases between. CDR3 amino acids: CASSFSSSASSYEQYF. As DNA, the CDR3 is TGTGCCAGCAGCTTTAGTTCTAGCGCAAGCTCCTACGAGCAGTACTTC.

About this clone: The sample has other DNA sequences that encode this CDR3 too. The chain has TRBV5-1 and TRBJ2-1; D is ambiguous. The CDR3 covers 15 residues. Looked up from germline, CDR1 is SGHRS and CDR2 is YFSETQ. V lost 0 bases and J 0 bases, leaving 7 bases between the germline ends. Written as DNA, the CDR3 is TGCGCCAGCAGCTTGGAATTAAGCTCCTACAATGAGCAGTTCTTC. Amino acids: CASSLELSSYNEQFF.

The J gene is TRBJ1-1, the V gene TRBV7-6; weak D call: TRBD1 (5 bases). The CDR3 sequence is 15 residues long. V was trimmed by 3 bases and J by 0 bases, leaving 11 bases between them. Germline V gene sequence: CDR1 SGHVS, CDR2 FNYEAQ. DNA of the CDR3: TGTGCCAGCAGCTTCCCGGGGGGGATGAACACTGAAGCTTTCTTT. It encodes CASSFPGGMNTEAFF.

CDR3 in amino acids: CASLQDRGALNQPQHF. CDR3 in DNA: TGTGCCAGTCTCCAGGACAGGGGTGCACTAAATCAGCCCCAGCATTTT. The gene calls are TRBV19 and TRBJ1-5, with 9 bases that match TRBD1. CDR1 and CDR2 from the germline V gene are LNHDA and SQIVND (reference sequence). The J segment lost 4 bases and the V segment lost 8 bases, leaving 12 bases of the junction unmatched. There are 16 residues in the CDR3.

The chain uses TRBV4-1 and TRBJ2-1; unclear D gene. Per germline, CDR1 MGHRA and CDR2 YSYEKL. CDR3 length: 12 amino acids. The V end was cut by 5 bases, the J end by 3 bases, with 5 bases between. The CDR3 loop reads CASSGNYNEQFF. DNA of the CDR3: TGCGCCAGCAGCGGGAACTACAATGAGCAGTTCTTC.

The V call is TRBV6-4, the J call TRBJ2-1; 8 nucleotides line up with TRBD2. Germline loops: CDR1 MRHNA, CDR2 SNTAGT. Germline trimming cut 0 bases from V and 8 bases from J; bases unmatched to any gene: 9. This CDR3 has 16 amino acids. The chain's CDR3 is CASSDSLAGPSDEQFF. DNA of the CDR3: TGTGCCAGCAGTGACTCCTTAGCGGGGCCCTCGGATGAGCAGTTCTTC.

To note about this clone: Other DNA sequences in the sample encode the same CDR3. The chain's CDR3 is CASSSTTSGEQYF. DNA for the CDR3: TGTGCCAGCAGCTCAACTACCTCCGGCGAGCAGTACTTC. The chain employs TRBV7-9 and TRBJ2-7; D is uncertain. The CDR3 totals 13 residues. The V and J ends lost 4 bases and 6 bases respectively, with 13 bases between them. Germline CDR1 reads SEHNR; CDR2 reads FQNEAQ (reference sequence).